This T cell receptor (beta chain) was observed in a study of molecular identifiers for immune sequencing clone quantification. V was cut by 1 base and J by 5 bases, with 12 bases left in between. This CDR3 contains 13 residues. Per germline, CDR1 DFQATT and CDR2 SNEGSKA (reference sequence). TCRdb re-called the PCR reads with MiXCR, one entry per CDR3 protein. Among 75,000 to 95,000 distinct CDR3 sequences listed, about 23% were seen once. Broader study findings: For effector cells, clones above 20 RNA copies held over 98% of molecules; for naive cells, under 1%. Detecting spiked Jurkat TCR RNA from one cell among roughly 1 million naive cells was reportedly possible.

This clonotype was recorded many times. Its specificity is not known. The TCR sequence derives from a human donor in good health. Some libraries in this study had Jurkat cell RNA spiked in. The specimen sequenced was naive CD8+ T cells from blood, with Jurkat cell RNA spiked in. Indicated subset: FACS-sorted CD8+CD4-CCR7+CD45RA+ naive T cells. V and J are TRBV20-1 and TRBJ2-7; perhaps TRBD2 as D (6 bases). The CDR3: CSARGPWRDEQYF. The DNA of the CDR3 is TGCAGTGCTAGAGGTCCCTGGAGGGACGAGCAGTACTTC.